This T cell receptor beta chain came from a study of blood T cell repertoires in COVID-19. At the level of the study: The study drew acute and convalescent COVID-19 samples from the United States, Italy and Spain. From T cells, B-cell-depleted T cells, or PBMCs came the material, which was cDNA or gDNA.

Assignments of participants to cohorts depended upon their own reported clinical history. CDR3 length: 15 amino acids. Trimming removed 3 bases at V and 5 bases at J, with 17 bases between. Germline CDR1 reads SQVTM; CDR2 reads ANQGSEA. Authors' analysis steps: By means of reference gene primer amplification, nucleated cell counts were estimated. Here immunoSEQ multiplex PCR was the method, and the copy in TCRdb shows in-frame clones only, minus some. That table furnishes V, J and clone size, whereas the DNA furnished D and trimming. The sample consists of over 250,000 clones, about 86% of them appearing once.

The receptor's source is a man aged 30 to 39 with acute COVID-19. This chain uses TRBV29-1 with TRBJ2-4; a weak D match, TRBD1 (6 bases). Sequenced input: PBMCs or T cells enriched from blood (not recorded which). CDR3 in amino acids: CSVEGAVPLQNIQYF. As DNA, the CDR3 is TGCAGCGTTGAGGGGGCCGTTCCACTCCAAAACATTCAGTACTTC.